This TCR beta chain is drawn from a study of blood T cell repertoires in COVID-19. Background on the study: The origin of the acute and convalescent COVID-19 samples was the United States, Italy and Spain.

The CDR3 runs to 13 residues. After removal of 6 bases from V and 5 bases from J, the junction contained 7 bases not matched to a gene. Germline V gene data show CDR1 as SQVTM and CDR2 as ANQGSEA. In terms of age and location, participants ranged from roughly 18 to 95 years and lived in 24 US areas. Two negative PCRs, clearance, or symptom resolution were required of recovered Cohort 3 donors. In the study's own analysis: Reference gene primers were amplified, and this amplification served to estimate nucleated cell counts. Repertoires were generated with immunoSEQ multiplex PCR, while TCRdb's copy carries only in-frame clones and drops some. That table furnishes V, J and clone size, whereas the DNA furnished D and trimming. The data hold hundreds of thousands of clones, with 75% to 90% observed a single time.

V usage is TRBV29-1 and J usage is TRBJ2-3, with 8 bases lining up with TRBD1. Specimen: PBMCs or T cells enriched from blood (not recorded which). This sequence originates from a man in his forties who had recovered from COVID-19. The CDR3 DNA reads TGCAGCGTGCGAGGACAGGGAGGAGATACGCAGTATTTT. Translation gives CSVRGQGGDTQYF.